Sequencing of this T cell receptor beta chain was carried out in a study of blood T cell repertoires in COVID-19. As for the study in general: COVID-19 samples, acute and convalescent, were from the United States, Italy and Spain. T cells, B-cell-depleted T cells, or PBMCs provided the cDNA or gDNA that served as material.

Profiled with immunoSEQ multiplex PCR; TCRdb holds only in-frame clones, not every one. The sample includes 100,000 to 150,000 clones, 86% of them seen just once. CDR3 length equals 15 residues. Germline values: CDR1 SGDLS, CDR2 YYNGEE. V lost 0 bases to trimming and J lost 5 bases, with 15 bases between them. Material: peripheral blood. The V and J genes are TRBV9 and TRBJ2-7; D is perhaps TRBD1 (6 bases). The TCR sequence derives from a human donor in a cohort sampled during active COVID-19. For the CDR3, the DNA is TGTGCCAGCAGCGTAGGATCCGGGACACCTCACGAGCAGTACTTC. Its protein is CASSVGSGTPHEQYF.